A single sample is the source of the 21 T cell receptor beta chains below, sequenced in a study of shared clonotypes between healthy human individuals. Produced via immunoSEQ multiplex PCR; TCRdb's table is partial and in-frame only. The data hold about 300,000 clones, with around 67% observed a single time. Input material: memory CD4+ T cells sorted from blood. Subset denoted: CD45RA-negative fraction. The receptors come from a man aged 30-40 years in good health.

The V call is TRBV2, the J call TRBJ2-2; tentatively, D is TRBD2 (5 bases). Germline V gene data show CDR1 as SNHLY and CDR2 as FYNNEI. This CDR3 is 15 amino acids long. Trimming took off 4 bases at V and 1 base at J, with 10 bases between the two ends. The CDR3 coding sequence is TGTGCCAGCAGTGCCCCTAGCAGGAACACCGGGGAGCTGTTTTTT. The encoded protein is CASSAPSRNTGELFF.

This rearrangement joins TRBV30 to TRBJ2-3; TRBD1 might be the D (5 bases). The V end was cut by 2 bases, the J end by 2 bases, with 14 bases between. Germline V gene sequence: CDR1 GTSNPN, CDR2 SVGIG (reference sequence). The CDR3 extends over 15 amino acids. CDR3 DNA: TGTGCCTGGAGTACCGAGGTAGGGGACACAGATACGCAGTATTTT. Amino acid sequence: CAWSTEVGDTDTQYF.

The chain carries TRBV2 and TRBJ2-7, with TRBD1 as a possible D gene (7 bases). The V end lost 8 bases, the J end lost 5 bases, and 22 bases lay between the germline ends. The CDR3 sequence is 15 residues long. CDR1 and CDR2 from the germline V gene are SNHLY and FYNNEI. This CDR3 reads CASARLDREVDEQYF. CDR3 DNA sequence: TGTGCCAGCGCGAGGCTCGACAGGGAGGTGGACGAGCAGTACTTC.

This rearrangement joins TRBV28 to TRBJ2-7, with D possibly being TRBD2 (5 bases). CDR3 size: 12 residues. Between the trimmed V and J ends, which lost 5 bases and 7 bases, there was a span of 12 bases. Germline CDR1 reads MDHEN; CDR2 reads SYDVKM. The CDR3 region is CASSPPPGEQYF. In DNA form, the CDR3 reads TGTGCCAGCAGTCCCCCCCCGGGGGAGCAGTACTTC. The complete variable domain, with remaining parts taken from reference TRBV28 and TRBJ2-7, reads DVKVTQSSRYLVKRTGEKVFLECVQDMDHENMFWYRQDPGLGLRLIYFSYDVKMKEKGDIPEGYSVSREKKERFSLILESASTNQTSMYLCASSPPPGEQYFGPGTRLTVT.

This rearrangement joins TRBV5-1 to TRBJ2-2; TRBD1 might be the D (7 bases). The germline V gene has CDR1 SGHRS and CDR2 YFSETQ. Trimming stripped 6 bases from V and 3 bases from J, with 12 bases between. CDR3 length equals 14 residues. This CDR3 is CASNPRGDTGELFF. The CDR3 DNA reads as TGCGCCAGCAATCCCAGGGGGGACACCGGGGAGCTGTTTTTT.

V gene TRBV10-3 combines with J gene TRBJ2-2, with 7 bases lining up with TRBD1. Germline V lookup: CDR1 ENHRY, CDR2 SYGVKD. V was clipped by 7 bases and J by 1 base; unmatched bases: 3. CDR3 size: 14 residues. CDR3 coding DNA: TGTGCCATCACCGGGACAGAGAACACCGGGGAGCTGTTTTTT. Encoded protein: CAITGTENTGELFF.

The chain joins TRBV7-7 to TRBJ2-1, with 13 bases that match TRBD2. This CDR3 spans 18 amino acids. Germline V gene data show CDR1 as SSHAT and CDR2 as FNYEAQ (reference sequence). V lost 4 bases to trimming and J lost 0 bases; unmatched junction nucleotides: 6. In DNA, the CDR3 is TGTGCCAGCAGCTCCGGACTAGCGGGGGTGTTCTCCTACAATGAGCAGTTCTTC. Protein sequence: CASSSGLAGVFSYNEQFF.

This chain links TRBV18 with TRBJ2-6; TRBD2 aligns across 15 bases. The CDR3 spans 19 residues. The V and J ends lost 3 bases and 0 bases, in that order; junction bases with no gene match: 3. Germline CDR1 and CDR2: KGHSH and LQKENI. CDR3 sequence reads: CASSPRGLAGGSGANVLTF. CDR3 bases: TGTGCCAGCTCACCCCGGGGACTAGCGGGAGGCTCTGGGGCCAACGTCCTGACTTTC.

The chain carries TRBV7-2 and TRBJ2-3, with D possibly being TRBD1 (5 bases). The germline gives CDR1 SGHTA, CDR2 FQGNSA. The CDR3 loop spans 15 amino acids. V was trimmed by 1 base and J by 11 bases, leaving 19 bases between them. CDR3 sequence (DNA): TGTGCCAGCAGCTTAGATCAGGCTGGGGCCATAAGGCAGTATTTT. Encoded protein: CASSLDQAGAIRQYF. Filled out from reference TRBV7-2 and TRBJ2-3, the complete variable domain reads GAGVSQSPSNKVTEKGKDVELRCDPISGHTALYWYRQSLGQGLEFLIYFQGNSAPDKSGLPSDRFSAERTGGSVSTLTIQRTQQEDSAVYLCASSLDQAGAIRQYFGPGTRLTVL.

The V call is TRBV6-5, the J call TRBJ2-2; D call uncertain. Germline assignment: CDR1 MNHEY and CDR2 SVGAGI. V gave up 6 bases and J gave up 5 bases, with 4 bases separating them. The CDR3 extends over 11 amino acids. The CDR3 sequence is CASRETGELFF. The CDR3, as DNA: TGTGCCAGCAGAGAGACCGGGGAGCTGTTTTTT.

This clone occurred once. The chain joins TRBV29-1 to TRBJ2-1; the D gene is possibly TRBD2 (5 bases). The CDR3 spans 12 residues. V lost 7 bases to trimming and J lost 9 bases, with 16 bases between them. Germline V gene data show CDR1 as SQVTM and CDR2 as ANQGSEA. The CDR3 DNA sequence: TGCAGCGCCTTCGGACTGTCGAGTGAGCAGTTCTTC. As protein: CSAFGLSSEQFF.

This chain uses TRBV7-8 with TRBJ1-5; D not certain. The CDR3 is 14 residues long. Trimming removed 3 bases from V and 2 bases from J, with 8 bases in between. CDR1 is SGHVS and CDR2 is FQNEAQ in the germline V gene. This chain's CDR3 is CASSFQARNQPQHF. As DNA, the CDR3 is TGTGCCAGCAGCTTTCAGGCTCGCAATCAGCCCCAGCATTTT.

The chain is built from TRBV28 and TRBJ2-7; D gene unclear. The ends were cut back, 4 bases at V and 2 bases at J, with 15 bases in the middle. CDR1 and CDR2 (germline): MDHEN, SYDVKM. This CDR3 is built from 15 residues. The CDR3 reads CASSSPQTDTYEQYF. In DNA form, the CDR3 reads TGTGCCAGCAGTTCCCCGCAGACTGATACCTACGAGCAGTACTTC.

This chain joins TRBV7-2 and TRBJ2-6, with TRBD1 identical over 8 bases. Germline assignment: CDR1 SGHTA and CDR2 FQGNSA. CDR3 length equals 19 residues. V lost 5 bases, J lost 0 bases, and 12 bases stayed unmatched. The CDR3 region has the DNA TGTGCCAGCAGCCCGGGGGCGGGCAGGGGGCCCTCTGGGGCCAACGTCCTGACTTTC. It codes for CASSPGAGRGPSGANVLTF.

This clone was detected only once. V usage is TRBV6-8 and J usage is TRBJ1-5; a possible D gene is TRBD1 (5 bases). The V and J ends lost 4 bases and 4 bases respectively, with 11 bases between them. Germline CDR1 MNHGY, CDR2 SAAAGT. The CDR3 is made up of 14 amino acids. The CDR3 nucleotides read TGTGCCAGCAGTTGGAGAGGGGCGAATCAGCCCCAGCATTTT. It translates to CASSWRGANQPQHF.

The rearrangement joins TRBV11-3 to TRBJ2-7; 7 bases map to TRBD1. CDR1 is SGHNT, CDR2 YENEEA, per germline. The CDR3 has 14 amino acids. J gave up 5 bases and V 5 bases, and 9 bases lay outside the gene matches. This CDR3 reads CASSTTGKEDEQYF. The CDR3 bases are TGTGCCAGCAGCACGACAGGGAAGGAGGACGAGCAGTACTTC.

The chain uses TRBV18 and TRBJ1-1; D ambiguous. V gave up 1 base and J gave up 1 base, with 7 bases separating them. The CDR3 is made up of 14 amino acids. The V gene's germline CDR1 is KGHSH and CDR2 LQKENI. CDR3 residues: CASSPQGTNTEAFF. CDR3 nucleotides: TGTGCCAGCTCACCACAGGGAACGAACACTGAAGCTTTCTTT.

The rearrangement joins TRBV28 to TRBJ2-3; 9 nucleotides line up with TRBD1. Unmatched junction bases numbered 8, after V lost 5 bases and J lost 2 bases. CDR1 and CDR2 from the germline V gene are MDHEN and SYDVKM. This CDR3 contains 16 residues. The CDR3 protein is CASSIQQGAFTDTQYF. The CDR3 nucleotides read TGTGCCAGCAGTATCCAACAGGGGGCCTTCACAGATACGCAGTATTTT.

The chain employs TRBV28 and TRBJ2-1, with 8 positions matching TRBD2. The V gene's germline CDR1 is MDHEN and CDR2 SYDVKM. The CDR3 is 15 residues long. J gave up 8 bases and V 8 bases, and 14 bases lay outside the gene matches. The CDR3 coding sequence is TGTGCCAGCCGTTCTCCCGGGACTAGGTTGTATGAGCAGTTCTTC. It specifies CASRSPGTRLYEQFF.

The chain joins TRBV6-1 to TRBJ1-1; tentative D call: TRBD1 (5 bases). This CDR3 is 14 amino acids long. V dropped 6 bases and J dropped 2 bases, with 13 bases sitting between them. Per germline, CDR1 MNHNS and CDR2 SASEGT. The CDR3 nucleotides are TGTGCCAGCAGATACGGGGCTGGAAACACTGAAGCTTTCTTT. Its translation is CASRYGAGNTEAFF.

The rearrangement links TRBV2 to TRBJ2-7; D possibly corresponds to TRBD2 (6 bases). V shed 8 bases and J shed 6 bases, with 17 bases lying between them. This CDR3 spans 13 amino acids. Germline V gene data show CDR1 as SNHLY and CDR2 as FYNNEI. The CDR3 DNA sequence: TGTGCCAGCGAGTTTGGGGGGTCCCTCGAGCAGTACTTC. Encoded protein: CASEFGGSLEQYF.